Listed here is a single TCR beta chain. Its target is not known. These data originate in a study of T cell responses to AZD1222 COVID-19 vaccine. Overall study results and limits: Most donors were white British, females outnumbered males, and clonal diversity was possibly underestimated.

Clones were sequenced by immunoSEQ multiplex PCR, and TCRdb holds only the in-frame ones, with some missing. The sample holds 95,000 to 100,000 clones, 90% seen once. CDR1 is SGHRS, CDR2 YFSETQ, per germline. The CDR3 consists of 15 residues. The V gene lost 0 bases and the J gene lost 3 bases, with 10 bases spanning the gap. The sequencing here drew on peripheral blood, taken on day 0 of AZD1222 vaccination. The origin of this receptor is an adult in good health. V and J are TRBV5-1 and TRBJ2-1; D ambiguous. DNA of the CDR3: TGCGCCAGCAGCTTGGACGGCCCCTTCTACAATGAGCAGTTCTTC. The encoded protein is CASSLDGPFYNEQFF.